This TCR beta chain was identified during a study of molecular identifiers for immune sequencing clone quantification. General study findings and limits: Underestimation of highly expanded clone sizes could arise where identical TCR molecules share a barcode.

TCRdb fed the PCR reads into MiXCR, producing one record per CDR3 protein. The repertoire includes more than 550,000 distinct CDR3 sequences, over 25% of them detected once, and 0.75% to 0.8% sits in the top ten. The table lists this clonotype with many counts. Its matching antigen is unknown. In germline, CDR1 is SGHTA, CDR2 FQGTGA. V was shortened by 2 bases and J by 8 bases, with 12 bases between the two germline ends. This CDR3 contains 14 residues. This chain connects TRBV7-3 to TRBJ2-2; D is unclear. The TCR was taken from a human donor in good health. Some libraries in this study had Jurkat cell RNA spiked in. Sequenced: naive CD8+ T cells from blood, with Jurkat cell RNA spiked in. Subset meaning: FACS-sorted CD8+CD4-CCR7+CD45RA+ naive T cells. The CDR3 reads CASSLYPRPGELFF. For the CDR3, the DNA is TGTGCCAGCAGCTTATATCCTAGACCTGGGGAGCTGTTTTTT.